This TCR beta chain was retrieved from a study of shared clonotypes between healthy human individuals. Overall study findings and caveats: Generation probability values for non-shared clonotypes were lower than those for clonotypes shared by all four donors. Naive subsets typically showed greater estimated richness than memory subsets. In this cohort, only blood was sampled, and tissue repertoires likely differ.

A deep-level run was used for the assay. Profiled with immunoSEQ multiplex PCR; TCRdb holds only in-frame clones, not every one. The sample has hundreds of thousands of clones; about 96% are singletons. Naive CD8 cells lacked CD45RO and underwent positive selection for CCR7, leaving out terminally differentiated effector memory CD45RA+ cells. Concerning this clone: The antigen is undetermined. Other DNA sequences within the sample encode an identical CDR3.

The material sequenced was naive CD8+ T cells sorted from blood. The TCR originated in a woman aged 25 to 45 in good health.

Here the CDR3 DNA reads TGTGCCAGCAGTTACGACAGAGACTACGAGCAGTACTTC. As protein: CASSYDRDYEQYF. The chain links TRBV6-5 to TRBJ2-7; D possibly corresponds to TRBD1 (5 bases). This CDR3 is 13 amino acids long. Germline V CDR1 and CDR2: MNHEY, SVGAGI. Trimming removed 2 bases from V and 3 bases from J, with 8 bases in between.